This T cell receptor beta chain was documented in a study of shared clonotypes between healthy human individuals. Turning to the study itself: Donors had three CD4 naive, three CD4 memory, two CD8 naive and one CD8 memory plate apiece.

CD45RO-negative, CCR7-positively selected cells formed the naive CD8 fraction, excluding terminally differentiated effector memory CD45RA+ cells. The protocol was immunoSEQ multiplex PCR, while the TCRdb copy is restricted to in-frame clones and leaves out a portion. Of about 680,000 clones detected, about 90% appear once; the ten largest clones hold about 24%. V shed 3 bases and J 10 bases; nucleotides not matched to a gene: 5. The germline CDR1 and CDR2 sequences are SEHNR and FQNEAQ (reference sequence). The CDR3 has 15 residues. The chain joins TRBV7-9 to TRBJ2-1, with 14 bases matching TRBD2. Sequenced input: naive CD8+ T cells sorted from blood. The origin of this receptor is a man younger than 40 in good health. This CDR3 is CASSLGLAGELEQFF. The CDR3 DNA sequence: TGTGCCAGCAGCTTGGGACTAGCGGGAGAATTGGAGCAGTTCTTC.